One sample yielded the 17 T cell receptor beta chains listed below, sequenced in a study of T-cell reconstitution after alpha-beta-depleted transplantation in children. The TCRbeta library incorporated unique molecular identifiers. TCRdb called the PCR reads again in MiXCR, with one record for every CDR3 protein. The sample lists some 290,000 distinct CDR3 sequences; over 20% were seen once. The sample consisted of PBMCs, mostly from graft donor cells, taken 180 days after TCRalphabeta/CD19-depleted stem cell transplant. All receptors come from a male patient younger than 18 who had a stem cell transplant for acute lymphoblastic leukemia, so the T cells may come from the graft donor.

This chain connects TRBV7-3 to TRBJ2-7; TRBD1 or TRBD2 may be the D gene (5 bases each). From germline, CDR1 is SGHTA and CDR2 FQGTGA. The CDR3 runs 15 residues. Trimming took 4 bases from V and 4 from J, leaving 17 bases between them. The CDR3 DNA sequence: TGTGCCAGCAGCTGCCGGGACGCGAGAATTTACGAGCAGTACTTC. Translating gives CASSCRDARIYEQYF.

V is TRBV15 and J is TRBJ2-2; 10 bases agree with TRBD2. The germline CDR1 and CDR2 sequences are LNHNV and YYDKDF (reference sequence). The V segment lost 1 base and the J segment 6 bases; nucleotides outside the gene matches: 8. The CDR3 consists of 17 residues. CDR3 DNA: TGTGCCACCAGCAGAGTCCTTCGAGCGGGAGGGGCCGGGGAGCTGTTTTTT. This encodes CATSRVLRAGGAGELFF. The full variable domain, with the rest looked up from reference TRBV15 and TRBJ2-2, is DAMVIQNPRYQVTQFGKPVTLSCSQTLNHNVMYWYQQKSSQAPKLLFHYYDKDFNNEADTPDNFQSRRPNTSFCFLDIRSPGLGDTAMYLCATSRVLRAGGAGELFFGEGSRLTVL.

This clonotype was seen a handful of times. The rearrangement joins TRBV29-1 to TRBJ2-4, with D possibly being TRBD2 (7 bases). The V end was cut by 5 bases, the J end by 8 bases, with 13 bases between. The CDR3 consists of 12 residues. Germline-derived CDR1 and CDR2 are SQVTM and ANQGSEA. CDR3 sequence (DNA): TGCAGCGTTTCCGGAGGGGGGGACATTCAGTACTTC. Translated, it gives CSVSGGGDIQYF.

This clonotype was detected only a few times. The chain links TRBV11-2 to TRBJ2-2, with no clear D. Trimming stripped 2 bases from V and 2 bases from J, with 12 bases between. The CDR3 totals 16 residues. CDR1 is SGHAT, CDR2 FQNNGV, per germline. CDR3 loop: CASSLYYLHNTGELFF. The CDR3, as DNA: TGTGCCAGCAGCTTATACTACTTACACAACACCGGGGAGCTGTTTTTT.

This clonotype was counted only a few times. This sequence joins TRBV6-6 and TRBJ1-1; 9 nucleotides match TRBD1. V lost 6 bases, J lost 4 bases, and 0 bases stayed unmatched. The CDR3 covers 12 residues. CDR1 is MNHNY and CDR2 is SVGAGI in the germline V gene (reference sequence). CDR3 loop: CASRGQGTEAFF. The CDR3 DNA reads TGTGCCAGCAGGGGACAGGGCACTGAAGCTTTCTTT.

The CDR3 DNA is TGTGCCAGCAGTAAAAGGGGGGGACAGGGGGCGTCAGAGACCCAGTACTTC. This gives the protein CASSKRGGQGASETQYF. V gene TRBV6-1 combines with J gene TRBJ2-5; 12 nucleotides agree with TRBD1. This CDR3 is built from 17 residues. The trim removed 5 bases at V and 4 bases at J, leaving 11 bases unmatched. The V gene's germline CDR1 is MNHNS and CDR2 SASEGT.

A word on this clonotype: At one end the junction does not follow the germline gene, possibly because of a read error. J is TRBJ2-1 and V is TRBV11-2; 12 nucleotides match TRBD2. Germline CDR1 SGHAT, CDR2 FQNNGV. The CDR3 has 14 amino acids. The CDR3 sequence: CDSSSRLAGALEFF. The CDR3 DNA is TGTGACAGCAGCTCAAGACTAGCGGGAGCCCTGGAGTTCTTC. The variable domain in full, with the rest retrieved from reference TRBV11-2 and TRBJ2-1, is EAGVAQSPRYKIIEKRQSVAFWCNPISGHATLYWYQQILGQGPKLLIQFQNNGVVDDSQLPKDRFSAERLKGVDSTLKIQPAKLEDSAVYLCDSSSRLAGALEFFGPGTRLTVL.

This chain connects TRBV7-9 to TRBJ2-5, with D perhaps TRBD1 (5 bases). From germline, CDR1 is SEHNR and CDR2 FQNEAQ (reference sequence). This CDR3 contains 15 residues. Trimming removed 1 base from V and 1 base from J, with 10 bases in between. The CDR3 loop is CASSLGVDTQETQYF. The CDR3 nucleotides read TGTGCCAGCAGCTTAGGTGTGGACACCCAAGAGACCCAGTACTTC.

The rearrangement links TRBV28 to TRBJ2-1, with D perhaps matching TRBD2 (5 bases). The ends were cut back, 2 bases at V and 9 bases at J, with 11 bases in the middle. The CDR3 contains 13 residues. CDR1 and CDR2 from the germline V gene are MDHEN and SYDVKM. In nucleotides, the CDR3 is TGTGCCAGCAGTTTAGCGGGTCTGGTTGAGCAGTTCTTC. As protein: CASSLAGLVEQFF.

About this clonotype: A read error is possible here, since a much larger clone lies one base away. The CDR3 protein is CASSYTGPYQPQHF. CDR3 DNA: TGTGCCAGCAGTTATACGGGACCCTATCAGCCCCAGCATTTT. V usage is TRBV27 and J usage is TRBJ1-5, with a weak D call TRBD1 (5 bases). The germline V gene has CDR1 MNHEY and CDR2 SMNVEV (reference sequence). The length of the CDR3 is 14 residues. Between the trimmed V and J ends, which lost 4 bases and 5 bases, there was a span of 12 bases.

The V gene is TRBV5-1, the J gene TRBJ1-1, with 11 bases fitting TRBD1. The CDR3 is 14 amino acids. In germline, CDR1 is SGHRS, CDR2 YFSETQ. V lost 3 bases, J lost 3 bases, and 1 base stayed unmatched. The CDR3, as DNA: TGCGCCAGCAGCTGGACAGGGGGCTACACTGAAGCTTTCTTT. Its protein product is CASSWTGGYTEAFF.

The chain uses TRBV9 and TRBJ2-3, with a possible D match to TRBD1 (5 bases). Trimming pared 3 bases from V and 2 bases from J, leaving 10 bases between. This CDR3 has 14 residues. Germline lookup yields CDR1 SGDLS and CDR2 YYNGEE. CDR3 region: CASSAGHNTDTQYF. CDR3 bases: TGTGCCAGCAGCGCCGGACACAACACAGATACGCAGTATTTT. Filled out from reference TRBV9 and TRBJ2-3, the complete variable domain reads DSGVTQTPKHLITATGQRVTLRCSPRSGDLSVYWYQQSLDQGLQFLIQYYNGEERAKGNILERFSAQQFPDLHSELNLSSLELGDSALYFCASSAGHNTDTQYFGPGTRLTVL.

The chain is built from TRBV4-2 and TRBJ2-1; D remains ambiguous. CDR1 is LGHNA and CDR2 is YNFKEQ in the germline V gene. V lost 1 base and J lost 3, with 13 bases in between. The length of the CDR3 is 16 residues. The chain's CDR3 is CASSQGSVMVYNEQFF. The CDR3 DNA reads TGTGCCAGCAGCCAAGGATCCGTGATGGTCTACAATGAGCAGTTCTTC.

The table lists this clonotype with a few counts. The rearrangement links TRBV12-3 or TRBV12-4 to TRBJ1-3, with D tentatively TRBD1 (5 bases). The CDR3 covers 16 residues. Trimming took 10 bases from V and 0 from J, leaving 19 bases between them. The DNA for the CDR3 is TGTGCCACCAAATTGGGACGCAGGGTCTCTGGAAACACCATATATTTT. This sequence encodes CATKLGRRVSGNTIYF.

V and J are TRBV5-1 and TRBJ2-1; 13 nucleotides match TRBD2. The V segment lost 4 bases and the J segment 12 bases; nucleotides outside the gene matches: 16. Germline loops: CDR1 SGHRS, CDR2 YFSETQ. The CDR3 has 17 amino acids. CDR3 loop: CASSPNSGTSGKIGQFF. The CDR3 DNA reads as TGCGCCAGCAGCCCTAATTCCGGGACTAGCGGGAAAATCGGGCAGTTCTTC.

V is TRBV5-8 and J is TRBJ1-6; D gene ambiguous. Germline lookup yields CDR1 SGHTS and CDR2 YDEGEE. Trimming took off 4 bases at V and 6 bases at J, with 14 bases between the two ends. The CDR3 length is 15 residues. CDR3 in amino acids: CASSPQRLFNSPLHF. In DNA form, the CDR3 reads TGTGCCAGCAGCCCGCAAAGACTGTTTAATTCACCCCTCCACTTT.

The V and J genes are TRBV12-3 or TRBV12-4 and TRBJ2-7; weak D call: TRBD1 (6 bases). This CDR3 has 14 amino acids. V lost 6 bases, J lost 0 bases, and 12 bases lay in between. This CDR3 is CASRYTGFSYEQYF. DNA for the CDR3: TGTGCCAGCAGGTACACAGGGTTCTCCTACGAGCAGTACTTC.